The rows below give T cell receptor beta chains drawn from one sample of a study of blood T cell repertoires in COVID-19. Libraries were prepared by immunoSEQ multiplex PCR; TCRdb keeps only in-frame clonotypes and omits some of them. The table shows 250,000 or so clones, with about 85% occurring only once. Specimen: PBMCs or T cells enriched from blood (not recorded which). The receptors were sampled from a woman aged 50 to 65 who had been exposed to COVID-19. CDR3s include the opening cysteine and the closing phenylalanine or tryptophan. Each record gives: D gene, clone size, V gene, J gene, CDR3 DNA, CDR3 protein. A D gene is named only where the DNA matches it firmly. Part of the rows lack a size; the others show once, few, many or a class for expanded clones.

d_call: -; clone_size: -; v_call: TRBV4-3; j_call: TRBJ1-1; cdr3_nt: TGCGCCAGCAGCCAAGATGGCGCAGGGGCTGAAGCTTTCTTT; cdr3_aa: CASSQDGAGAEAFF
d_call: TRBD2; clone_size: -; v_call: TRBV12-3/TRBV12-4; j_call: TRBJ2-1; cdr3_nt: TGTGCCAGCAGCTGGCGGGGGGATGAGCAGTTCTTC; cdr3_aa: CASSWRGDEQFF
d_call: TRBD1; clone_size: few; v_call: TRBV9; j_call: TRBJ2-2; cdr3_nt: TGTGCCAGCACCAGCCGTACAGGGGGTAACGGGGAGCTGTTTTTT; cdr3_aa: CASTSRTGGNGELFF
d_call: TRBD1; clone_size: -; v_call: TRBV29-1; j_call: TRBJ1-5; cdr3_nt: TGCAGCGCCGCAGGGGGCAGTGGCAATCAGCCCCAGCATTTT; cdr3_aa: CSAAGGSGNQPQHF
d_call: -; clone_size: -; v_call: TRBV27; j_call: TRBJ1-3; cdr3_nt: TGTGCCAGCAGTTTAGGCGGAGGGGAAACCATATATTTT; cdr3_aa: CASSLGGGETIYF
d_call: TRBD2; clone_size: -; v_call: TRBV5-6; j_call: TRBJ2-1; cdr3_nt: TGTGCCAGCACGGGGGGTCCCAGCCGGGAGGAGCAGTTCTTC; cdr3_aa: CASTGGPSREEQFF
d_call: -; clone_size: -; v_call: TRBV24-1; j_call: TRBJ2-3; cdr3_nt: TGTGCCACCGGGAGGGGGGCCACAGATACGCAGTATTTT; cdr3_aa: CATGRGATDTQYF
d_call: TRBD1; clone_size: -; v_call: TRBV2; j_call: TRBJ2-7; cdr3_nt: TGTGCCAGCAGTGAAGCGGGGACAGGATACGAGCAGTACTTC; cdr3_aa: CASSEAGTGYEQYF
d_call: -; clone_size: -; v_call: TRBV9; j_call: TRBJ1-1; cdr3_nt: TGTGCCAGCAGCGGAGGGCGGGGGATTGGGGTGCTCTTT; cdr3_aa: CASSGGRGIGVLF
d_call: -; clone_size: -; v_call: TRBV7-2; j_call: TRBJ1-1; cdr3_nt: TGTGCCAGCAGCTTGAGGACAAGCCTGAACACTGAAGCTTTCTTT; cdr3_aa: CASSLRTSLNTEAFF
d_call: -; clone_size: -; v_call: TRBV7-2; j_call: TRBJ2-5; cdr3_nt: TGTGCCAGCAGCTTTGGGCCCCCAAGCGAGACCCAGTACTTC; cdr3_aa: CASSFGPPSETQYF
d_call: TRBD1; clone_size: -; v_call: TRBV7-9; j_call: TRBJ1-2; cdr3_nt: TGTGCCAGCAGCTTAGCGCTTGGGAACAGGGGGAACTATGGCTACACCTTC; cdr3_aa: CASSLALGNRGNYGYTF
d_call: -; clone_size: -; v_call: TRBV10-3; j_call: TRBJ1-1; cdr3_nt: TGTGCCATCAGCCTGAACCGGGACTTGAACACTGAAGCTTTCTTT; cdr3_aa: CAISLNRDLNTEAFF
d_call: -; clone_size: -; v_call: TRBV19; j_call: TRBJ1-2; cdr3_nt: TGTGCCAGTAGTATAGAGGAGGACTATGGCTACACCTTC; cdr3_aa: CASSIEEDYGYTF
d_call: -; clone_size: once; v_call: TRBV23-1; j_call: TRBJ1-3; cdr3_nt: TGCGCCAGCAGTCAATCGATCAGGGAACTTACTGGAAACACCATATATTTT; cdr3_aa: CASSQSIRELTGNTIYF
d_call: TRBD1; clone_size: once; v_call: TRBV3-1/TRBV3-2; j_call: TRBJ1-6; cdr3_nt: TGTGCCAGCAGCCAAGGAAGACAGGGGAGGGCCCTCCACTTT; cdr3_aa: CASSQGRQGRALHF
d_call: -; clone_size: -; v_call: TRBV28; j_call: TRBJ1-1; cdr3_nt: TGTGCCAGCAGTTTCCTTGACAGGAACACTGAAGCTTTCTTT; cdr3_aa: CASSFLDRNTEAFF
d_call: -; clone_size: -; v_call: TRBV3-1/TRBV3-2; j_call: TRBJ1-3; cdr3_nt: TGTGCCAGCAGCCAATACCCAAGTGGCCTTTCTGGAAACACCATATATTTT; cdr3_aa: CASSQYPSGLSGNTIYF
d_call: -; clone_size: -; v_call: TRBV4-1; j_call: TRBJ1-1; cdr3_nt: TGCGCCAGCAGCCTCACTGGGGAGGGCACTGAAGCTTTCTTT; cdr3_aa: CASSLTGEGTEAFF
d_call: -; clone_size: -; v_call: TRBV10-3; j_call: TRBJ2-1; cdr3_nt: TGTGCCATCAAGGCTTCCCTAGGTTACAATGAGCAGTTCTTC; cdr3_aa: CAIKASLGYNEQFF
d_call: -; clone_size: -; v_call: TRBV3-1/TRBV3-2; j_call: TRBJ2-2; cdr3_nt: TGTGCCAGCAGCCCAACCCATGGGACACCTTACACCGGGGAGCTGTTTTTT; cdr3_aa: CASSPTHGTPYTGELFF
d_call: -; clone_size: few; v_call: TRBV18; j_call: TRBJ1-4; cdr3_nt: TGTGCCAGCTCACCCGCGGCTCAGCGGCGGGATGAAAAACTGTTTTTT; cdr3_aa: CASSPAAQRRDEKLFF
d_call: -; clone_size: few; v_call: TRBV28; j_call: TRBJ2-3; cdr3_nt: TGTGCCAGCAGTACCGGGCCCCCGAGGGACTCGGATACGCAGTATTTT; cdr3_aa: CASSTGPPRDSDTQYF
d_call: -; clone_size: -; v_call: TRBV18; j_call: TRBJ1-2; cdr3_nt: TGTGCCAGCTCACCGGGCGACCGCGCACACTATGGCTACACCTTC; cdr3_aa: CASSPGDRAHYGYTF
d_call: TRBD1; clone_size: few; v_call: TRBV18; j_call: TRBJ2-7; cdr3_nt: TGTGCCAGCTCACTGGGACAGGTCTCCTACGAGCAGTACTTC; cdr3_aa: CASSLGQVSYEQYF
d_call: -; clone_size: -; v_call: TRBV29-1; j_call: TRBJ2-7; cdr3_nt: TGCAGCGTGCTTACAGGGGAGCAGTACTTC; cdr3_aa: CSVLTGEQYF
d_call: TRBD1; clone_size: -; v_call: TRBV6-5; j_call: TRBJ1-5; cdr3_nt: TGTGCCAGCTCCGGGGACAGTGGGTCCCATCAGCCCCAGCATTTT; cdr3_aa: CASSGDSGSHQPQHF
d_call: -; clone_size: once; v_call: TRBV19; j_call: TRBJ2-2; cdr3_nt: TGTGCCAGTAGTATAGCGGCGTCAGGGACCGGGGAGCTGTTTTTT; cdr3_aa: CASSIAASGTGELFF
d_call: -; clone_size: -; v_call: TRBV19; j_call: TRBJ2-5; cdr3_nt: TGTGCCAGTACCGCCGGGTCAAACCGCCAAGAGACCCAGTACTTC; cdr3_aa: CASTAGSNRQETQYF
d_call: TRBD1; clone_size: -; v_call: TRBV19; j_call: TRBJ2-7; cdr3_nt: TGTGCCAGTCGAAGCCCGGGACAGGCTTACGAGCAGTACTTC; cdr3_aa: CASRSPGQAYEQYF
d_call: TRBD1; clone_size: once; v_call: TRBV25-1; j_call: TRBJ2-2; cdr3_nt: TGTGCCAGCAGGGGGACAGGGCAAAACACCGGGGAGCTGTTTTTT; cdr3_aa: CASRGTGQNTGELFF
d_call: -; clone_size: few; v_call: TRBV6-2/TRBV6-3; j_call: TRBJ1-6; cdr3_nt: TGTGCCAGCAGTCTACAGGGAGTGAATTCACCCCTCCACTTT; cdr3_aa: CASSLQGVNSPLHF
d_call: TRBD1; clone_size: -; v_call: TRBV11-2; j_call: TRBJ2-1; cdr3_nt: TGTGCCAGCAGCCGCAGGGGGCTTGAGCAGTTCTTC; cdr3_aa: CASSRRGLEQFF
d_call: -; clone_size: few; v_call: TRBV25-1; j_call: TRBJ2-7; cdr3_nt: TGTGCCAGCAGTGAATCAGGCTACGAGCAGTACTTC; cdr3_aa: CASSESGYEQYF
d_call: -; clone_size: -; v_call: TRBV5-4; j_call: TRBJ2-3; cdr3_nt: TGTGCCAGCAGCTTGGATTCGGGGGGCACAGATACGCAGTATTTT; cdr3_aa: CASSLDSGGTDTQYF
d_call: TRBD1; clone_size: -; v_call: TRBV18; j_call: TRBJ1-5; cdr3_nt: TGTGCCAGCTCACCGATGGGACAGTCAAATCAGCCCCAGCATTTT; cdr3_aa: CASSPMGQSNQPQHF
d_call: -; clone_size: -; v_call: TRBV5-4; j_call: TRBJ1-3; cdr3_nt: TGTGCCAGCAGCTTGGTGCCAGCTGGAAACACCATATATTTT; cdr3_aa: CASSLVPAGNTIYF
d_call: TRBD1; clone_size: -; v_call: TRBV29-1; j_call: TRBJ2-5; cdr3_nt: TGCAGCGTCCGACAGGGGGCGAGGAAAGAGACCCAGTACTTC; cdr3_aa: CSVRQGARKETQYF
d_call: -; clone_size: -; v_call: TRBV29-1; j_call: TRBJ1-2; cdr3_nt: TGCAGCGTTAAGGTTGGCATTCCTGAGGGATATGGCTACACCTTC; cdr3_aa: CSVKVGIPEGYGYTF
d_call: -; clone_size: -; v_call: TRBV30; j_call: TRBJ2-3; cdr3_nt: TGTGCCTGGAGTGTTATGCTCGCGGGACCCACAGATACGCAGTATTTT; cdr3_aa: CAWSVMLAGPTDTQYF
d_call: -; clone_size: few; v_call: TRBV19; j_call: TRBJ2-2; cdr3_nt: TGTGCCAGTAGTATACCGCCGGGAAGGGAGCTGTTTTTT; cdr3_aa: CASSIPPGRELFF
d_call: -; clone_size: -; v_call: TRBV30; j_call: TRBJ1-1; cdr3_nt: TGTGCCTGGAGTGTTGGTTCAGAGGGCACTGAAGCTTTCTTT; cdr3_aa: CAWSVGSEGTEAFF
d_call: TRBD1; clone_size: -; v_call: TRBV2; j_call: TRBJ2-3; cdr3_nt: TGTGCCAGCAGAAGCCCCGGGACAGGGGCAGATACGCAGTATTTT; cdr3_aa: CASRSPGTGADTQYF
d_call: -; clone_size: -; v_call: TRBV19; j_call: TRBJ1-1; cdr3_nt: TGTGCCAGTAGTATTCGGGGGGTTCGTCGATTGAACACTGAAGCTTTCTTT; cdr3_aa: CASSIRGVRRLNTEAFF
d_call: TRBD2; clone_size: -; v_call: TRBV19; j_call: TRBJ2-2; cdr3_nt: TGTGCCAGTAGCGCTGGGACTAGCGGGGTTCACACCGGGGAGCTGTTTTTT; cdr3_aa: CASSAGTSGVHTGELFF
d_call: -; clone_size: few; v_call: TRBV7-9; j_call: TRBJ1-1; cdr3_nt: TGTGCCAGCAGCCTAGACAGGCCCCTGAACACTGAAGCTTTCTTT; cdr3_aa: CASSLDRPLNTEAFF
d_call: -; clone_size: -; v_call: TRBV6-2/TRBV6-3; j_call: TRBJ1-1; cdr3_nt: TGTGCCAGCAGTTACTCAGGGGGAGCTTTCTTT; cdr3_aa: CASSYSGGAFF
d_call: TRBD2; clone_size: few; v_call: TRBV30; j_call: TRBJ2-1; cdr3_nt: TGTGCCTGGAACGGGGGGAGCTCCTACAATGAGCAGTTCTTC; cdr3_aa: CAWNGGSSYNEQFF
d_call: -; clone_size: -; v_call: TRBV2; j_call: TRBJ1-1; cdr3_nt: TGTGCCAGCAGTAGACAGAGCCGGAACACTGAAGCTTTCTTT; cdr3_aa: CASSRQSRNTEAFF
d_call: TRBD1; clone_size: -; v_call: TRBV28; j_call: TRBJ1-4; cdr3_nt: TGTGCCAGCAGTATTCGACAGGGGGTCTCTGAAAAACTGTTTTTT; cdr3_aa: CASSIRQGVSEKLFF